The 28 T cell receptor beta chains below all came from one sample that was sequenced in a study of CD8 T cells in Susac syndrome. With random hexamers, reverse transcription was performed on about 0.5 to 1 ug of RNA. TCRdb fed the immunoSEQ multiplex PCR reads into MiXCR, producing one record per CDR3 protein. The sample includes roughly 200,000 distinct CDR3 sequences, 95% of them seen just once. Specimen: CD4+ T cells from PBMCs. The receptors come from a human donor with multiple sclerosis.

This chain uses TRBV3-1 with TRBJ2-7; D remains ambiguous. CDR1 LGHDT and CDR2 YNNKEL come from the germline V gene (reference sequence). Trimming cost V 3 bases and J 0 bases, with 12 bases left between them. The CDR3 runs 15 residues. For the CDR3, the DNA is TGTGCCAGCAGCCAGGTATTCGATCCCTCCTACGAGCAGTACTTC. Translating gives CASSQVFDPSYEQYF.

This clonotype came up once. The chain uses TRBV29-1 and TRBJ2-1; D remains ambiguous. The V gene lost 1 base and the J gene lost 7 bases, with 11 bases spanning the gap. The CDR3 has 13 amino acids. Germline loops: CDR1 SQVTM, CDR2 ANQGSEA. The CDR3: CSVEGWVANEQFF. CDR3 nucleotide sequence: TGCAGCGTTGAAGGCTGGGTAGCAAATGAGCAGTTCTTC.

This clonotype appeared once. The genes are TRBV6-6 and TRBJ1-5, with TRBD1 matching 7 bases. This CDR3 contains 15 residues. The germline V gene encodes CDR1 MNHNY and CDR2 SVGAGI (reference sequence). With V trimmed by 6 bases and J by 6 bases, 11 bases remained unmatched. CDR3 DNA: TGTGCCAGCAGCCGGGACAGTCTGGGCGGTCAGCCCCAGCATTTT. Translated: CASSRDSLGGQPQHF.

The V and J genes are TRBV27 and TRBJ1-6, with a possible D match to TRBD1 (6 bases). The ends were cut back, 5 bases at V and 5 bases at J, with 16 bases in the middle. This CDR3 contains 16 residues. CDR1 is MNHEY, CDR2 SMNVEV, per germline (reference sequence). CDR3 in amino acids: CASSQDRNIDNSPLHF. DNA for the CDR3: TGTGCCAGCAGTCAGGACAGAAATATAGATAATTCACCCCTCCACTTT.

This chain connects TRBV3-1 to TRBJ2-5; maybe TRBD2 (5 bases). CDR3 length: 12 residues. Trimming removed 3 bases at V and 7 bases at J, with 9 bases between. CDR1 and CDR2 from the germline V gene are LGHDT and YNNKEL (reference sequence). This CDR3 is CASSQDGVTQYF. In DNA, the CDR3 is TGTGCCAGCAGCCAGGACGGGGTGACCCAGTACTTC.

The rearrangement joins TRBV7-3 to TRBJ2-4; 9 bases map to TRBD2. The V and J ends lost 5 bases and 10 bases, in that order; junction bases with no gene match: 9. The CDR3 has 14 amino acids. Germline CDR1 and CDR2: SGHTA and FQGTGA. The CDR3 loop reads CASSRTSAGGIQYF. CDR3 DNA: TGTGCCAGCAGCCGGACTAGCGCCGGGGGAATTCAGTACTTC.

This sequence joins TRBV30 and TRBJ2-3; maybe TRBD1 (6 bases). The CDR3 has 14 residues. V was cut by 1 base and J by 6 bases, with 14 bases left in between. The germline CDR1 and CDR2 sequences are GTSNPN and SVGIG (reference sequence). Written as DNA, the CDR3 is TGTGCCTGGAGTGCCTACAGGGTTTCGGATACGCAGTATTTT. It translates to CAWSAYRVSDTQYF.

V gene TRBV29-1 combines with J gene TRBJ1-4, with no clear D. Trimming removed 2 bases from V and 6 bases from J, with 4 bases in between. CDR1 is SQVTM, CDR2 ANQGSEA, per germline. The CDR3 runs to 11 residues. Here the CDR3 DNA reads TGCAGCGTTGAAAACTATGAAAAACTGTTTTTT. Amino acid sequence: CSVENYEKLFF.

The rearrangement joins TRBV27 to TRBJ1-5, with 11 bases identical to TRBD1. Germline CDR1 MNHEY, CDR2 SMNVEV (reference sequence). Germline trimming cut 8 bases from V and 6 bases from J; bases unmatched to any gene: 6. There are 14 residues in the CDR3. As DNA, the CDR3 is TGTGCCAGCCGAAGGACAGGGGGCTTTCAGCCCCAGCATTTT. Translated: CASRRTGGFQPQHF.

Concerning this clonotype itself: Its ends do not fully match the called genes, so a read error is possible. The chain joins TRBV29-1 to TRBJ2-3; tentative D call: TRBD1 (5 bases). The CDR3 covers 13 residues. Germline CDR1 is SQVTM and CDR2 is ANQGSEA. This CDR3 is CSVEGQGPDTQYF. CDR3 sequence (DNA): TGCAGCGTCGAAGGGCAGGGCCCAGATACGCAGTATTTT.

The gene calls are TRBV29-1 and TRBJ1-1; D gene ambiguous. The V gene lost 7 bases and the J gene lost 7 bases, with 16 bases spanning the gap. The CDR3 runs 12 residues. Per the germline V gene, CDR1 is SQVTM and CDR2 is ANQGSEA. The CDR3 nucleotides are TGCAGCGCTCCCCCTGAGGACGGTGAAGCTTTCTTT. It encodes CSAPPEDGEAFF. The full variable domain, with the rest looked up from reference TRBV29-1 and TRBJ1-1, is SAVISQKPSRDICQRGTSLTIQCQVDSQVTMMFWYRQQPGQSLTLIATANQGSEATYESGFVIDKFPISRPNLTFSTLTVSNMSPEDSSIYLCSAPPEDGEAFFGQGTRLTVV.

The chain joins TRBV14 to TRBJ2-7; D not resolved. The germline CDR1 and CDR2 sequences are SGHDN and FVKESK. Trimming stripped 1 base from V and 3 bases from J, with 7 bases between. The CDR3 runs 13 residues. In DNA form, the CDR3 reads TGTGCCAGCAGCCAAGGCAGGCGCTACGAGCAGTACGTC. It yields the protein CASSQGRRYEQYV.

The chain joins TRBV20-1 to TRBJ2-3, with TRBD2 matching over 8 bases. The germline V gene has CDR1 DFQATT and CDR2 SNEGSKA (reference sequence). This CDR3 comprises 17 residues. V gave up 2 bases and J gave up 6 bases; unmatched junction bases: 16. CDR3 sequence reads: CSARLSFVAGQLDTQYF. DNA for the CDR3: TGCAGTGCTAGACTGTCCTTTGTAGCGGGGCAGCTGGATACGCAGTATTTT.

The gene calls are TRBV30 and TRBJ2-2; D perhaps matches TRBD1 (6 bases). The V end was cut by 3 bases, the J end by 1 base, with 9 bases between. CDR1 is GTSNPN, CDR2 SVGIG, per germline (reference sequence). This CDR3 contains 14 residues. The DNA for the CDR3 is TGTGCCTGGAGGAAGGGACAGAACACCGGGGAGCTGTTTTTT. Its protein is CAWRKGQNTGELFF. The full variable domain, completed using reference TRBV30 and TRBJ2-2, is SQTIHQWPATLVQPVGSPLSLECTVEGTSNPNLYWYRQAAGRGLQLLFYSVGIGQISSEVPQNLSASRPQDRQFILSSKKLLLSDSGFYLCAWRKGQNTGELFFGEGSRLTVL.

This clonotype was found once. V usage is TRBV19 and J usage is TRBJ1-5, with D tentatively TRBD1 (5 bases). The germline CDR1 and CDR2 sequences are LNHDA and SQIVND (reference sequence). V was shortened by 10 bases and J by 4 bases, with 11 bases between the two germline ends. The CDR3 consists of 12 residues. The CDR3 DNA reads TGTGCCACTGAGACAGCGAATCAGCCCCAGCATTTT. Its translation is CATETANQPQHF. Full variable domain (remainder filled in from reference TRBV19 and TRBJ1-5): DGGITQSPKYLFRKEGQNVTLSCEQNLNHDAMYWYRQDPGQGLRLIYYSQIVNDFQKGDIAEGYSVSREKKESFPLTVTSAQKNPTAFYLCATETANQPQHFGDGTRLSIL.

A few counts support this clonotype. The CDR3 is CASSLRQGANTEAFF. CDR3 coding DNA: TGCGCCAGCAGCTTGCGACAGGGGGCGAACACTGAAGCTTTCTTT. The rearrangement links TRBV5-1 to TRBJ1-1, with TRBD1 identical over 10 bases. CDR1 and CDR2 (germline): SGHRS, YFSETQ. Trimming took 1 base from V and 1 from J; bases not matched to a gene: 1. The CDR3 has 15 residues.

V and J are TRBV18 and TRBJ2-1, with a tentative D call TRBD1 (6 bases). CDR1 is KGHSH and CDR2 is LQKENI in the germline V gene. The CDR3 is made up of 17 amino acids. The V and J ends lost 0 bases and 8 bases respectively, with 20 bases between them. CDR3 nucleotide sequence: TGTGCCAGCTCACCACCGGGGGCGGGTGGTCGAGGCGATGAGCAGTTCTTC. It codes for CASSPPGAGGRGDEQFF.

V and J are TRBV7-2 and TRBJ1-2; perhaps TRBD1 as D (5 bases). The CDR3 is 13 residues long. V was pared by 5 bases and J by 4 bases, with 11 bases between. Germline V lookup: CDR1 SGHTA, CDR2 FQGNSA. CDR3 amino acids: CASSRDLFYGYTF. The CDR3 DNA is TGTGCCAGCAGCCGGGACCTCTTCTATGGCTACACCTTC.

CDR3 nucleotides: TGCAGCGTTGAGGGCAGGGGGAAAAACATTCAGTACTTC. Residues: CSVEGRGKNIQYF. J is TRBJ2-4 and V is TRBV29-1; 7 nucleotides align to TRBD1. This CDR3 contains 13 residues. Trimming cost V 3 bases and J 4 bases; bases outside gene matches: 3. The germline V gene encodes CDR1 SQVTM and CDR2 ANQGSEA.

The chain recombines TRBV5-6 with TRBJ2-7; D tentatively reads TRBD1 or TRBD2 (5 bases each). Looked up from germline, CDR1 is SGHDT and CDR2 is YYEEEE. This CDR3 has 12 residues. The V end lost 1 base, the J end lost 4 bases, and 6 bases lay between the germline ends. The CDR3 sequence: CASSLWGYEQYV. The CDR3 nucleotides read TGTGCCAGCAGCTTGTGGGGGTACGAGCAGTACGTC.

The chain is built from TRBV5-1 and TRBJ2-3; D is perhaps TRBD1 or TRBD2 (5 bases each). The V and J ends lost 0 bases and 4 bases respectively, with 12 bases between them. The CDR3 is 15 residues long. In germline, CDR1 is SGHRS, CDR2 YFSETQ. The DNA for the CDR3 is TGCGCCAGCAGCTTGGCGGGGCTAGCCGCAGATACGCAGTATTTT. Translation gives CASSLAGLAADTQYF. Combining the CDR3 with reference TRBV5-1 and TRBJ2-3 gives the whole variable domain KAGVTQTPRYLIKTRGQQVTLSCSPISGHRSVSWYQQTPGQGLQFLFEYFSETQRNKGNFPGRFSGRQFSNSRSEMNVSTLELGDSALYLCASSLAGLAADTQYFGPGTRLTVL.

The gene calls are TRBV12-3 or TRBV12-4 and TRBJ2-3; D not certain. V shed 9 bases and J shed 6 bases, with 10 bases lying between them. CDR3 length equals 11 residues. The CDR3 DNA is TGTGCCAGTAGTACACGGGATACGCAGTATTTT. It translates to CASSTRDTQYF.

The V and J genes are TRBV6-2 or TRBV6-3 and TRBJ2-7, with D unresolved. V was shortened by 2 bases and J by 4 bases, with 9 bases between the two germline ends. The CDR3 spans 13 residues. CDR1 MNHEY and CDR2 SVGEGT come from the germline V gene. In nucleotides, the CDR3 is TGTGCCAGCAGTTACAGGGCGGAATACGAGCAGTACGTC. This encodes CASSYRAEYEQYV.

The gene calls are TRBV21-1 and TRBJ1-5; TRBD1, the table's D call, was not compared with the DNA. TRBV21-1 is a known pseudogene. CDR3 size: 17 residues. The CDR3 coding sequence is TGTGCCAGCAGCAAATCCGTGGGGACAGGGGGAAATCAGCCCCAGCATTTT. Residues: CASSKSVGTGGNQPQHF.

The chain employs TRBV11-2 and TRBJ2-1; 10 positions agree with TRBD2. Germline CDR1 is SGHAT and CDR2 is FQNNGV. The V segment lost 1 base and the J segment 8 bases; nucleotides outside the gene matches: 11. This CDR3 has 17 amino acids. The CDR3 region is CASSLVLAGDLAHEQFF. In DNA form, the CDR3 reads TGTGCCAGCAGCTTAGTCCTAGCGGGGGACCTCGCCCATGAGCAGTTCTTC.

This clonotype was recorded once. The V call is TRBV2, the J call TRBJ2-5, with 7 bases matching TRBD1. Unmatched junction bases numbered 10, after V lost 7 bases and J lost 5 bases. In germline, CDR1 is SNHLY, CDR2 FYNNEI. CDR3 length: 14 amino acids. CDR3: CASIGTAPKETQYF. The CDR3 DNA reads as TGTGCCAGCATTGGGACAGCTCCGAAGGAGACCCAGTACTTC.

The CDR3 region has the DNA TGTGCCAGCAGCCCCGGGGTGTCCTACAATGAGCAGTTCTTC. It encodes CASSPGVSYNEQFF. The rearrangement links TRBV12-3 or TRBV12-4 to TRBJ2-1; D might be TRBD2 (5 bases). The CDR3 is 14 residues long. Trimming took 6 bases from V and 1 from J, leaving 10 bases between them.

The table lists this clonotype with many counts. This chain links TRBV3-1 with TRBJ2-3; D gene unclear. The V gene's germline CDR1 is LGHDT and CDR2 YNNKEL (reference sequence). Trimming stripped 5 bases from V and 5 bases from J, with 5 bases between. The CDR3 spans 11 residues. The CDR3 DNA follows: TGTGCCAGCAGCTTAGGAGATACGCAGTATTTT. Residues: CASSLGDTQYF.